A selection of T cell receptor beta chains follows, all from one sample in a study of vaccination and CD4 T cells after COVID-19. TCRdb recomputed calls from the PCR reads with MiXCR, one row per CDR3 protein. The table includes 13,000 or so distinct CDR3 sequences, roughly 60% detected once. Their cognate antigens are unknown. This material consisted of cultured CD4+ T cells from blood, taken after SARS-CoV-2 vaccination. The receptors shown here come from a human donor with COVID-19. Each CDR3 is given with its conserved first and last residue. A D gene is named only where the DNA matches it firmly. The size entry is marked missing in some rows and otherwise reads once, few, many or a size class.

TRBD1	TRBV15	once	TRBJ2-7	CATSRGLAGGDGQYF	TGTGCCACCAGCAGAGGTCTTGCAGGGGGTGACGGGCAGTACTTC
-	TRBV23-1	-	TRBJ2-7	CASSTYGTRLSYEQYF	TGCGCCAGCAGTACGTACGGGACCCGACTCTCCTACGAGCAGTACTTC
-	TRBV19	few	TRBJ2-5	CASSIGLILQETQYF	TGTGCCAGTAGTATAGGACTTATTCTCCAAGAGACTCAGTACTTC
-	TRBV2	-	TRBJ1-2	CASSEAGGGLGGYTF	TGTGCCAGCAGTGAAGCGGGGGGCGGTCTTGGCGGCTACACCTTC
TRBD2	TRBV7-2	-	TRBJ2-3	CASSFGGGRADTQYF	TGTGCCAGCAGCTTTGGCGGGGGTCGGGCAGATACGCAGTATTTT
TRBD2	TRBV20-1	-	TRBJ2-3	CSARDTSGGVRGTDTQYF	TGCAGTGCTAGAGATACTAGCGGGGGGGTAAGGGGTACAGATACGCAGTATTTT
-	TRBV5-1	few	TRBJ1-1	CASSLTFPQTEAFF	TGCGCCAGCAGCTTGACCTTCCCCCAAACTGAAGCTTTCTTT
-	TRBV7-2	few	TRBJ1-6	CASGNPISPLHF	TGTGCCAGCGGCAACCCAATCTCACCCCTCCACTTT
-	TRBV7-6	-	TRBJ1-1	CASSLDIPGHRNTEAFF	TGTGCCAGCAGCTTAGATATACCGGGACACAGGAACACTGAAGCTTTCTTT
-	TRBV29-1	-	TRBJ2-5	CSVGGGGRVRETQYF	TGCAGCGTGGGGGGCGGGGGCAGAGTAAGAGAGACCCAGTACTTC
-	TRBV6-1	-	TRBJ1-5	CASSQGKQGQPQHF	TGTGCCAGCAGCCAGGGTAAGCAAGGTCAGCCCCAGCATTTT
-	TRBV20-1	-	TRBJ1-5	CTARTGKQPQHF	TGCACTGCTAGAACGGGTAAGCAGCCCCAGCATTTT
-	TRBV30	-	TRBJ1-3	CAAGDFGNTIYF	TGTGCCGCCGGGGACTTTGGAAACACCATATATTTT
-	TRBV21-1	-	TRBJ2-7	CASSESGQGVSREQYF	TGTGCCAGCAGCGAAAGTGGGCAGGGGGTTTCTAGGGAGCAGTACTTC
-	TRBV28	-	TRBJ2-7	CASRLMGSYEQYF	TGTGCCAGCCGCCTAATGGGGTCCTACGAGCAGTACTTC
-	TRBV4-1	few	TRBJ1-5	CASSQVVSRRSNQPQHF	TGCGCCAGCAGCCAAGTGGTTTCGAGGCGAAGCAATCAGCCCCAGCATTTT
TRBD1	TRBV5-4	-	TRBJ2-7	CASSRQGPAYEQYF	TGTGCCAGCAGTAGACAGGGGCCGGCCTACGAGCAGTACTTC
TRBD2	TRBV27	-	TRBJ2-1	CASSNSGGSNEQFF	TGTGCCAGCAGTAATAGCGGGGGCAGCAATGAGCAGTTCTTC
-	TRBV6-1	-	TRBJ2-5	CASSEALAWETQYF	TGTGCCAGCAGTGAAGCGCTTGCCTGGGAGACCCAGTACTTC
-	TRBV7-2	-	TRBJ2-7	CASSLGRYEQYF	TGTGCCAGCAGCTTAGGCAGGTACGAGCAGTACTTC